Given below is one T cell receptor beta chain in context. As yet, its antigen is unknown. Unique molecular identifiers were present in the TCR beta cDNA libraries. In TCRdb, the PCR reads were re-called with MiXCR into one record per CDR3 protein. The repertoire includes approximately 660,000 distinct CDR3 sequences, more than 50% of them detected once, and around 10% sits in the top ten. The germline gives CDR1 DFQATT, CDR2 SNEGSKA (reference sequence). The CDR3 loop spans 16 amino acids. The V end was cut by 1 base, the J end by 1 base, with 15 bases between. This record comes from a study of post-analysis software for immune sequencing data. Across the study: Recorded subtypes: relapsing-remitting, secondary progressive, progressive-relapsing; some patients unannotated. Findings and limits, study-wide: Relative to controls, patients had several TRBV segments at higher frequency, with TRBV5-6, TRBV5-1 and TRBV20-1 among these. Versus controls, multiple sclerosis patients showed significantly lower diversity (normalized Chao1).

Specimen: blood. The source is a girl between 2 and 10 years old with multiple sclerosis. V and J are TRBV20-1 and TRBJ2-3; D not resolved. CDR3 sequence (DNA): TGCAGTGCTAGAGGGGTTGTCTCTTTGGGCACAGATACGCAGTATTTT. It encodes CSARGVVSLGTDTQYF.